The following is a TCR beta chain sequence with its context. Its antigen is unidentified. The authors ran a second PCR of about 6 to 11 cycles using a sample-barcoded 5' primer and a J-beta primer mix. TCRdb used MiXCR to reprocess the 5' RACE reads, holding one entry per CDR3 protein. The data show fewer than 800,000 distinct CDR3 sequences, with under 25% seen just once and 3.5% to 4% held by the top ten. The CDR3 length is 13 residues. Deletions cut 5 bases from V and 0 bases from J, with 10 bases between. The germline CDR1 and CDR2 sequences are DFQATT and SNEGSKA (reference sequence). The entry originates in a study of blood T cells in healthy people across ages. Peripheral blood, about 10 milliliters per donor, was collected. No fewer than 6 micrograms of total RNA were isolated from every sample. Regarding the study as a whole: Observed TCR beta diversity per million T cells went down as age went up. This fall followed a roughly linear course with age. Donor CMV status, an unknown factor, possibly confounded changes in expanded clonotypes.

The rearrangement links TRBV20-1 to TRBJ1-1; D remains ambiguous. The sequenced material came from blood. This clonotype was sampled from a man aged 65-85 years in good health. CDR3 in DNA: TGCAGTGCTCCGTTCACACTGAACACTGAAGCTTTCTTT. Translated: CSAPFTLNTEAFF.